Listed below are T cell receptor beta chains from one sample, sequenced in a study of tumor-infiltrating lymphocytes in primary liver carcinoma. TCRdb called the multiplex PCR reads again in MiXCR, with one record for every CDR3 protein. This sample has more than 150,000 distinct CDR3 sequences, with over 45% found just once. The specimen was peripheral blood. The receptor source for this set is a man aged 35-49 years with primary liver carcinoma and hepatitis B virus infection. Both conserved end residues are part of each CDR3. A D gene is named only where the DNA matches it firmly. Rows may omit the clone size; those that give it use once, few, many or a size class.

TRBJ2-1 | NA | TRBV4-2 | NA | TGTGCCAGCAGCCAAGCGGGTCAAAACTCCTACAATGAGCAGTTCTTC | CASSQAGQNSYNEQFF
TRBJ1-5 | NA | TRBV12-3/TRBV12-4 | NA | TGTGCCAGCACCCTCGGACAGAGCCATCAGCCCCAGCATTTT | CASTLGQSHQPQHF
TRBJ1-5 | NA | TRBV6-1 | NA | TGTGCCAGCAGTGAAGATCAGCCCCAGCATTTT | CASSEDQPQHF
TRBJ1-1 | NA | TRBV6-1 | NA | TGTGCCAGCAACCCGGGGTACAAGATGAACACTGGAGCTTTCTTT | CASNPGYKMNTGAFF
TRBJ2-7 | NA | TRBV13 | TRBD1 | TGTGCCAGCAGCTCCGGGACAGTTACTTACGAGCACTACTTC | CASSSGTVTYEHYF
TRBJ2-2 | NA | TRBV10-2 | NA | TGCGCCAGCTGGGAAGTCACGAGGACCGGGGAGCTGTTTTTT | CASWEVTRTGELFF
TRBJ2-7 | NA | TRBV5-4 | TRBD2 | TGTGCCAACAGCTTAGGGACTAGTCGTGAGCAGTACTTC | CANSLGTSREQYF
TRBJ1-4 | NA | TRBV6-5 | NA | TGTGCCAGCAGTTACTCATGGGGTGGCGATGAAAAACTGTTTTTT | CASSYSWGGDEKLFF
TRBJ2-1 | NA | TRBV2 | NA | TGTGACAGCAACAGCGAAGTCGGAAATGAGCAGTTCTTC | CDSNSEVGNEQFF
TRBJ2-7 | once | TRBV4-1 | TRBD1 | TGCGCCAGCAGCTTCAGTAGGGTAGGGACAGGGGGCGGCTACGAGCAATACTTC | CASSFSRVGTGGGYEQYF
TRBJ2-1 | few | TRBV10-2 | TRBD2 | TGCGCCAGCAGGTCAGGCGGACTAGCGGACAATGAGCAGTTCTTC | CASRSGGLADNEQFF
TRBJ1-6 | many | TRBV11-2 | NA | TGTGCCAGCAGCTCAGAGTCTCGCTCCTATAATTCACCCCTCCACTTT | CASSSESRSYNSPLHF
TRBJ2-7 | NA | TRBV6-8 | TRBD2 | TGTGCCGAAGCGGTACTAGCGGGGTTGAGACCCTACGAGCAGTACTTC | CAEAVLAGLRPYEQYF
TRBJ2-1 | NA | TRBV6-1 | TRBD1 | TGTGCCAGCAGTGCTGACAGGGTACGTGAGCAGTTCTTC | CASSADRVREQFF
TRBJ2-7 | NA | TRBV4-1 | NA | TGCGCCAGCAGCCAAGGGGCAGGGATAGGGTACGAGCAGTACTTC | CASSQGAGIGYEQYF
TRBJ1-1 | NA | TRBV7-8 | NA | TGTGCCAGCAGTCAGGGACACGGCAACACTGAAGCTTTCTTT | CASSQGHGNTEAFF
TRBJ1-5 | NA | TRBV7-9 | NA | TGTGCCAGCAGCTCTGCAGGGGAGGGCAATCAGCCCCAGCATTTT | CASSSAGEGNQPQHF
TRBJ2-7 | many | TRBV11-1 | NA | TGTGCCAGCAGCTTACCCAGGGGGGCCTACGAGCAGTACTTC | CASSLPRGAYEQYF
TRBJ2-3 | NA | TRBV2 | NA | TGTGCCAGCATGCGGGATACGCAGTATTTT | CASMRDTQYF
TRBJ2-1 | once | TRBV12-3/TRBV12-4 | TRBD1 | TGTGCCAGCACCGAGGGGGCCCCAAGAGAGCAGTTCTTC | CASTEGAPREQFF
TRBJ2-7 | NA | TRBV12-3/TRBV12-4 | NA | TGTGCCAGCAGCTCGGACTATTCCTACGAGCAGTACTTC | CASSSDYSYEQYF
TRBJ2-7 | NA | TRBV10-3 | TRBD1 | TGTGCCTTCAGTGACCCGGGACAGGGGGCAGGCGAGCAGTACTTC | CAFSDPGQGAGEQYF
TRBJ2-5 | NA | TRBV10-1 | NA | TGCGCCAGCAGTGAGTCGGGGGAGACCCAGTACTTC | CASSESGETQYF
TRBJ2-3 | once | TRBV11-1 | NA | TGTCCCAGCAGCCCGACATGGGGGGCCCCTAATACGCAGTATTTT | CPSSPTWGAPNTQYF
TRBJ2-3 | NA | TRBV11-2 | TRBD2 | TGTACCAGCAGGGACCCGGGGGGGCCTATGAATACGCAGTATTTT | CTSRDPGGPMNTQYF
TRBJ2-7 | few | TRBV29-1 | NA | TGCAGCGTTGAATCCGACTACGAGCAGTACTTC | CSVESDYEQYF
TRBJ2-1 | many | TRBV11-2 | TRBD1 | TGTGCCAGCAGCTTGGACAGGGGCATCTACAATGAGCAGTTCTTC | CASSLDRGIYNEQFF
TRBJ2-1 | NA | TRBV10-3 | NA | TGTGCCATCAGCCTGGGACCAGCGGCGGATGAGCAGTTCTTC | CAISLGPAADEQFF
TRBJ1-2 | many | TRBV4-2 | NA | TGTGCCAGCAGCCAGTCATGGACTCTCACCCGGGGAGGCTACACCTTC | CASSQSWTLTRGGYTF
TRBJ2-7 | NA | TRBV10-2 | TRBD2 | TGCGCCAGCAGTGAATCGGGACTAGCCTACGAGCAGTACTTC | CASSESGLAYEQYF
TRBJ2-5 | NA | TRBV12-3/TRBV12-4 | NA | TGTGCCAGCAGCCGTGACAGTAAGAGACAAGAGACCCAGTACTTC | CASSRDSKRQETQYF
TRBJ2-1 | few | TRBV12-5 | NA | TGTGCTAGTGGTTCGGGAGTTGACAATGAGCAGTTCTTC | CASGSGVDNEQFF
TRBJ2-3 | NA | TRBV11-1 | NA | TGTGCCAGCAGCGGGCGGAGGGCCACCCTCGCAGATACGCAGTATTTT | CASSGRRATLADTQYF
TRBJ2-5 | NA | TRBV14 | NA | TGTGCCAGCAGGCTGACAGGTTTGGAGACCCAGTACTTC | CASRLTGLETQYF
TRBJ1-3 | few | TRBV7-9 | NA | TGTGCCAGCAGCTTAGCTCCAGCTGGAAACACCATATATTTT | CASSLAPAGNTIYF
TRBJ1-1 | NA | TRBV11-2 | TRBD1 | TGTGCCAGTAGCCCGTGGGGGGCAGGGGGCTTTGAAGCTTTCTTT | CASSPWGAGGFEAFF
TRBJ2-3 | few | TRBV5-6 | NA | TGTGCCAGCAGCTTGGGACGAATGACTCGCACAGATACGCAGTATTTT | CASSLGRMTRTDTQYF
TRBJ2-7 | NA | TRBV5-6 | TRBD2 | TGTGCCAGCAGCAGCGAGCGGGAGGGCGGCGTAAGGTACTTC | CASSSEREGGVRYF
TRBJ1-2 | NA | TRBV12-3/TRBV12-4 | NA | TGTGCCAGCAGTTTGTCCCTAAACTATGGCTACACCTTC | CASSLSLNYGYTF
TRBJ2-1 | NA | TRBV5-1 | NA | TGCGCCAGCAACCCGCTTACCGGCGGCGGTAGCTCCTACAATGAGCAGTTCTTC | CASNPLTGGGSSYNEQFF
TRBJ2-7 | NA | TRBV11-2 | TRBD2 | TGTGCCAGCAGCTCCGCCCCGACTAGCGGACTCTACAAGCAGTACTTC | CASSSAPTSGLYKQYF